The 31 T cell receptor beta chains presented below share a single source sample, sequenced in a study of blood T cell repertoires in COVID-19. Some clones are missing from TCRdb's copy, which holds only in-frame ones; the method was immunoSEQ multiplex PCR. The table shows some 300,000 clones, with more than 75% occurring only once. Input material: PBMCs or T cells enriched from blood (not recorded which). The receptors come from a woman in her sixties or seventies in a cohort exposed to, infected with or recovered from COVID-19 (not recorded which).

The chain combines TRBV24-1 with TRBJ2-1; 7 bases are shared with TRBD1. V trimming: 4 bases; J trimming: 4 bases; junction bases outside the gene matches: 0. Germline V gene lookup returns CDR1 KGHDR and CDR2 SFDVKD. The CDR3 is 13 residues long. CDR3 in DNA: TGTGCCACCAGTGACAGGGGGTACAATGAGCAGTTCTTC. Protein: CATSDRGYNEQFF.

The chain has TRBV19 and TRBJ2-7; 7 bases are shared with TRBD1. The length of the CDR3 is 15 residues. Germline V CDR1 and CDR2: LNHDA, SQIVND (reference sequence). V was clipped by 5 bases and J by 0 bases; unmatched bases: 7. CDR3 DNA sequence: TGTGCCAGTAGTCAGGGGACAGTAAGCTCCTACGAGCAGTACTTC. Translation gives CASSQGTVSSYEQYF.

The chain combines TRBV25-1 with TRBJ2-6, with no clear D. With 2 bases removed from V and 0 bases from J, the gap between germline ends came to 11 bases. Germline CDR1 is MGHDK and CDR2 is SYGVNS. This CDR3 comprises 17 residues. The CDR3, as DNA: TGTGCCAGCAGTGAAGGCCAGGCTTTCTCTGGGGCCAACGTCCTGACTTTC. Translation gives CASSEGQAFSGANVLTF.

V and J are TRBV9 and TRBJ2-7; the match to TRBD1 covers 11 bases. Germline CDR1 and CDR2: SGDLS and YYNGEE. Losses at the gene ends were 3 bases for V and 2 bases for J; bases not matched to a gene: 4. The CDR3 consists of 15 residues. The CDR3 region has the DNA TGTGCCAGCAGCGAAGAGGGACAGGGGGCCTACGAGCAGTACTTC. Translating gives CASSEEGQGAYEQYF.

This chain joins TRBV12-3 or TRBV12-4 and TRBJ2-7, with a tentative D call TRBD1 (6 bases). There are 13 residues in the CDR3. V lost 8 bases, J lost 9 bases, and 20 bases lay in between. CDR3 sequence (DNA): TGTGCCAGCGGAAGCACAACAGGGTTTCGGCAGTACTTC. Amino acids: CASGSTTGFRQYF.

The chain recombines TRBV29-1 with TRBJ2-7; 8 bases line up with TRBD1. This CDR3 region has 14 residues. After removal of 6 bases from V and 0 bases from J, the junction contained 7 bases not matched to a gene. CDR1 is SQVTM, CDR2 ANQGSEA, per germline. The CDR3 DNA follows: TGCAGCGTAGCAGGGGGCAGGGGCTCCTACGAGCAGTACTTC. Protein sequence: CSVAGGRGSYEQYF.

This clone was counted once. The rearrangement joins TRBV6-2 or TRBV6-3 to TRBJ1-2; D unresolved. This CDR3 spans 15 amino acids. CDR1 and CDR2 (germline): MNHEY, SVGEGT. Trimming removed 7 bases from V and 4 bases from J, with 19 bases in between. CDR3 region: CASTYSAVAGYGYTF. As DNA, the CDR3 is TGTGCCAGCACCTACTCCGCAGTGGCAGGCTATGGCTACACCTTC.

To note about this clone: Other DNA sequences in this sample translate to the same CDR3. The chain is built from TRBV6-5 and TRBJ1-4, with 7 bases matching TRBD1. V gave up 0 bases and J gave up 5 bases; unmatched junction bases: 0. There are 14 residues in the CDR3. Germline CDR1 reads MNHEY; CDR2 reads SVGAGI. CDR3 in amino acids: CASSYSTGNEKLFF. In nucleotides, the CDR3 is TGTGCCAGCAGTTACTCGACAGGGAATGAAAAACTGTTTTTT.

The rearrangement joins TRBV5-6 to TRBJ2-4, with D tentatively TRBD1 (5 bases). CDR3 length: 13 residues. The V end was cut by 5 bases, the J end by 8 bases, with 14 bases between. Germline V lookup: CDR1 SGHDT, CDR2 YYEEEE. The CDR3 nucleotides read TGTGCCAGCAGGTCAGGGCGACGGGACATTCAGTACTTC. It encodes CASRSGRRDIQYF.

V usage is TRBV15 and J usage is TRBJ2-1; 11 bases line up with TRBD2. This CDR3 spans 16 amino acids. V lost 0 bases and J lost 8; bases outside the gene matches: 6. The germline V gene has CDR1 LNHNV and CDR2 YYDKDF (reference sequence). The CDR3 is CATSRDSLAGGYEQFF. CDR3 in DNA: TGTGCCACCAGCAGAGATTCGCTAGCGGGAGGCTATGAGCAGTTCTTC.

This chain connects TRBV7-9 to TRBJ2-2; TRBD1 matches 10 bases. Germline V gene data show CDR1 as SEHNR and CDR2 as FQNEAQ (reference sequence). The trim removed 5 bases at V and 7 bases at J, leaving 7 bases unmatched. This CDR3 contains 15 residues. CDR3 nucleotide sequence: TGTGCCAGCAGCGCCGGACAGGGGGTAGTCGGGGAGCTGTTTTTT. This encodes CASSAGQGVVGELFF.

The chain links TRBV4-1 to TRBJ1-2, with 12 positions matching TRBD1. The germline V gene has CDR1 MGHRA and CDR2 YSYEKL. The CDR3 is 15 residues long. With 3 bases clipped from V and 5 bases from J, the junction kept 4 bases outside the gene matches. Written as DNA, the CDR3 is TGCGCCAGCAGCCAGGGGACAGGGGGCGCGTATGGCTACACCTTC. The encoded protein is CASSQGTGGAYGYTF.

The gene calls are TRBV6-2 or TRBV6-3 and TRBJ2-5, with TRBD1 identical over 11 bases. This CDR3 region has 15 residues. CDR1 and CDR2 (germline): MNHEY, SVGEGT. Germline trimming cut 6 bases from V and 4 bases from J; bases unmatched to any gene: 7. The CDR3 protein is CASSRTGGWGETQYF. Here the CDR3 DNA reads TGTGCCAGCAGCCGGACAGGGGGCTGGGGAGAGACCCAGTACTTC.

The chain couples TRBV24-1 to TRBJ1-1; possible D gene TRBD1, 6 bases. Germline CDR1 reads KGHDR; CDR2 reads SFDVKD. The CDR3 loop spans 15 amino acids. V was cut by 2 bases and J by 4 bases, with 13 bases left in between. The CDR3 nucleotides read TGTGCCACCAGTGATTCTCGGGGGGCGAGCACTGAAGCTTTCTTT. Its protein product is CATSDSRGASTEAFF.

This chain connects TRBV5-1 to TRBJ2-2; 9 bases align to TRBD1. Germline CDR1 is SGHRS and CDR2 is YFSETQ. Trimming took 0 bases from V and 2 from J; bases not matched to a gene: 2. This CDR3 has 16 amino acids. The CDR3 here is CASSLGDRANTGELFF. Written as DNA, the CDR3 is TGCGCCAGCAGCTTGGGGGACAGGGCTAACACCGGGGAGCTGTTTTTT.

The gene calls are TRBV7-2 and TRBJ1-5; D ambiguous. Deletions cut 3 bases from V and 7 bases from J, with 16 bases between. Per germline, CDR1 SGHTA and CDR2 FQGNSA. This CDR3 is 15 amino acids long. CDR3 DNA sequence: TGTGCCAGCAGCTTTAACGTACAGTTCAACCAGCCCCAGCATTTT. It yields the protein CASSFNVQFNQPQHF.

The V gene is TRBV6-2 or TRBV6-3, the J gene TRBJ2-2, with 10 bases aligning to TRBD2. CDR1 is MNHEY and CDR2 is SVGEGT in the germline V gene. CDR3 length equals 18 residues. Trimming at V came to 0 bases and at J to 1 base, leaving 5 bases not matched to a gene. CDR3 coding DNA: TGTGCCAGCAGTTACTCGAGAACTAGCGGGAAGAACACCGGGGAGCTGTTTTTT. Translation gives CASSYSRTSGKNTGELFF.

The rearrangement uses TRBV28 and TRBJ1-2; D is ambiguous. Germline V gene sequence: CDR1 MDHEN, CDR2 SYDVKM. The CDR3 extends over 12 amino acids. V gave up 8 bases and J gave up 5 bases, with 12 bases separating them. CDR3 region: CASPPEEYGYTF. CDR3 in DNA: TGTGCCAGCCCGCCCGAAGAGTATGGCTACACCTTC.

The V call is TRBV7-2, the J call TRBJ1-5; possible D gene TRBD1, 5 bases. Germline CDR1 is SGHTA and CDR2 is FQGNSA. This CDR3 is 15 amino acids long. The V end lost 1 base, the J end lost 2 bases, and 9 bases lay between the germline ends. The CDR3 is CASSLVSQGNQPQHF. The CDR3 DNA sequence: TGTGCCAGCAGCTTAGTTTCACAGGGCAATCAGCCCCAGCATTTT.

V usage is TRBV18 and J usage is TRBJ2-1, with TRBD1 as a possible D gene (5 bases). The CDR3 contains 14 residues. Germline V gene lookup returns CDR1 KGHSH and CDR2 LQKENI. V lost 3 bases to trimming and J lost 3 bases, with 9 bases between them. The DNA of the CDR3 is TGTGCCAGCTCACCCCAGGGAAACTACAATGAGCAGTTCTTC. Translated, it gives CASSPQGNYNEQFF.

The V and J genes are TRBV5-1 and TRBJ2-3, with 10 bases identical to TRBD2. Germline values: CDR1 SGHRS, CDR2 YFSETQ. V shed 2 bases and J 5 bases; nucleotides not matched to a gene: 2. The CDR3 has 14 amino acids. CDR3 nucleotide sequence: TGCGCCAGCAGCTTACCTAGCGGGGGAGATACGCAGTATTTT. This gives the protein CASSLPSGGDTQYF.

The chain combines TRBV6-2 or TRBV6-3 with TRBJ1-2, with a possible D match to TRBD1 (6 bases). Per germline, CDR1 MNHEY and CDR2 SVGEGT. V gave up 5 bases and J gave up 2 bases, with 9 bases separating them. CDR3 length: 13 amino acids. CDR3 DNA: TGTGCCAGCAGTAATACAGGGAACTATGGCTACACCTTC. It translates to CASSNTGNYGYTF.

The chain is built from TRBV7-2 and TRBJ2-3; 8 bases match TRBD1. Unmatched junction bases numbered 9, after V lost 5 bases and J lost 2 bases. Germline CDR1 and CDR2: SGHTA and FQGNSA. CDR3 size: 16 residues. The CDR3 spells CASSPQGAVFTDTQYF. CDR3 sequence (DNA): TGTGCCAGCAGCCCTCAGGGGGCCGTGTTCACAGATACGCAGTATTTT.

This rearrangement joins TRBV28 to TRBJ1-2; TRBD1 matches at 8 bases. The V and J ends lost 6 bases and 3 bases, in that order; junction bases with no gene match: 6. This CDR3 contains 14 residues. Germline-derived CDR1 and CDR2 are MDHEN and SYDVKM. DNA for the CDR3: TGTGCCAGCAGCCCCACAGGGGGGGACTATGGCTACACCTTC. This translates into CASSPTGGDYGYTF.

The chain joins TRBV19 to TRBJ2-7; no firm D call. CDR3 length: 14 amino acids. Between the trimmed V and J ends, which lost 0 bases and 4 bases, there was a span of 10 bases. The germline V gene encodes CDR1 LNHDA and CDR2 SQIVND (reference sequence). The CDR3: CASSIETSQYEQYF. In DNA form, the CDR3 reads TGTGCCAGTAGTATAGAGACTTCCCAGTACGAGCAGTACTTC.

The chain couples TRBV18 to TRBJ1-1; no clear D gene. CDR1 and CDR2 from the germline V gene are KGHSH and LQKENI. The CDR3 extends over 13 amino acids. V lost 1 base, J lost 3 bases, and 6 bases lay in between. The CDR3 nucleotides are TGTGCCAGCTCACCACGGCAGGACACTGAAGCTTTCTTT. This codes for CASSPRQDTEAFF.

The rearrangement links TRBV5-1 to TRBJ1-3, with TRBD1 identical over 7 bases. CDR1 is SGHRS, CDR2 YFSETQ, per germline. V lost 4 bases to trimming and J lost 1 base; unmatched junction nucleotides: 5. The CDR3 extends over 15 amino acids. This CDR3 is CASSRETGSGNTIYF. DNA for the CDR3: TGCGCCAGCAGCAGAGAGACAGGGTCTGGAAACACCATATATTTT.

The chain combines TRBV28 with TRBJ2-3, with D perhaps matching TRBD2 (6 bases). Between the trimmed V and J ends, which lost 9 bases and 0 bases, there was a span of 16 bases. This CDR3 spans 15 amino acids. CDR1 is MDHEN and CDR2 is SYDVKM in the germline V gene. In DNA form, the CDR3 reads TGTGCCAGTGCGCTGGCGGAGGGTAGCACAGATACGCAGTATTTT. It translates to CASALAEGSTDTQYF.

The chain has TRBV14 and TRBJ1-2; D is unresolved. There are 15 residues in the CDR3. Trimming pared 2 bases from V and 4 bases from J, leaving 14 bases between. Germline lookup yields CDR1 SGHDN and CDR2 FVKESK. CDR3 in amino acids: CASSQRSPPGYGYTF. CDR3 DNA: TGTGCCAGCAGCCAAAGAAGCCCTCCGGGCTATGGCTACACCTTC.

This sequence joins TRBV4-2 and TRBJ2-1, with 10 bases lining up with TRBD2. The CDR3 extends over 18 amino acids. Per germline, CDR1 LGHNA and CDR2 YNFKEQ. Trimming at V came to 4 bases and at J to 3 bases, leaving 12 bases not matched to a gene. CDR3 nucleotide sequence: TGTGCCAGCAGCCTGCGGCCAGCGGGAGGGCTGGACTACAATGAGCAGTTCTTC. Translating it yields CASSLRPAGGLDYNEQFF.

This chain connects TRBV2 to TRBJ2-2; D perhaps matches TRBD2 (5 bases). The V and J ends lost 9 bases and 5 bases respectively, with 7 bases between them. From germline, CDR1 is SNHLY and CDR2 FYNNEI. This CDR3 is 11 amino acids long. The CDR3 DNA reads TGTGCCAGAGCGGCGACCGGGGAGCTGTTTTTT. Amino acid sequence: CARAATGELFF.